Here is one T cell receptor (beta chain) with its context. The clone's antigen remains unknown. No clone much larger than this one lies a single base away; base qualities are absent. The data are from a study of blood T cell repertoires in COVID-19 (dated by TCRdb to the early 2020s). As for the study more broadly: Samples from collaborators originated in the United States, Italy and Spain and spanned both the acute and convalescent phases of COVID-19. The material from the prospective study consisted of cDNA or gDNA derived from T cells, B-cell-depleted T cells, or PBMCs. Subjects who had been exposed to COVID-19, were actively infected with it, or had recovered from it provided the deeply sampled blood TCRbeta repertoires that made up the dataset. The repertoires were made available in a free public database intended to serve as a resource for research on the immune response to SARS-CoV-2. The samples were drawn from two sources: the first 160 participants of the ongoing ImmuneRACE study, and 950 to 1,500 subjects contributed by 6 global collaborators. Nearly every sample came with metadata listing a de-identified subject ID, COVID-19 status, age in years and sex. Where available, HLA class I and class II types were obtained from metadata supplied by the sample provider rather than from assay-based typing.

CDR1 MNHNS and CDR2 SASEGT were looked up in the germline V gene. V and J are trimmed by 4 bases and 8 bases, and the gene matches miss 17 bases of the junction. Spanning cysteine to phenylalanine, the CDR3 consists of 17 amino acids. Only CDR3 DNA is held: 51 bases, read in frame from base 1. Broader findings and caveats from the paper: The quantity of clinical and demographic metadata differed by source and by participant and was supplied without curation.

Collaborating institutions collected whole blood in K2EDTA tubes following their own protocols. For TCRbeta analysis, collaborator samples were shipped as frozen whole blood, as isolated PBMCs, or as DNA extracted from either sample type. TCRbeta CDR3 regions were amplified from genomic DNA by means of the immunoSEQ Assay, a bias-controlled multiplex PCR. The study's own analysis went as follows. The number of nucleated cells in each sample was estimated by amplification of reference gene primers within the assay. To quantify the absolute abundance of each unique TCRbeta CDR3 rearrangement, sequence reads were collapsed and filtered. For each sample, productive Simpson clonality was calculated as the square root of Simpson's diversity index across productive rearrangements. Drawn from immuneACCESS, this table holds only the in-frame rearrangements with V and J called that TCRdb kept. Clones are partly lost; checked studies trace under half to an unresolved V gene and leave the rest unexplained. D and trimming come from the DNA, and the V and J calls and clone size come from that table. The sample table records about 81,000 clones; roughly 91% of these occur just once. 1.5% to 2% of the sample is in the top ten clones.

The TCR comes from a woman aged 45-65 years in a cohort sampled during active COVID-19. The source material was peripheral blood. The sequence links TRBV6-1 to TRBJ1-2; TRBD1 lines up with 9 middle nucleotides. The DNA reads TGTGCCAGCAGTGTCTCGCTCCGGGGACAGGGATCGTGGGGCTACACCTTC. It encodes CASSVSLRGQGSWGYTF.